The entry that follows covers one TCR beta chain sequence. Its matching antigen is unknown. Germline V CDR1 and CDR2: GTSNPN, SVGIG (reference sequence). Trimming took 3 bases from V and 4 from J, leaving 12 bases between them. The length of the CDR3 is 13 residues. The data are from a study of cytomegalovirus exposure and HLA in healthy donors. Notes on the study in general: Per a prior analysis, the majority of TCR beta V segments were productive roughly 87% or roughly 30% of the time.

The primer mix had 60 Vbeta and 13 Jbeta primers. Original methodology: Later reanalysis found 60 million to 90 million unique TCR beta chains, some 10 million of them shared. Assay used: immunoSEQ multiplex PCR; TCRdb lists only in-frame clones, some missing. V, J and clone size reflect that table, while D and trimming were determined from the DNA. The sample carries more than 90,000 clones, just under 70% recorded once. The V call is TRBV30, the J call TRBJ1-1; D is uncertain. This TCR derives from a man aged 25-40 years in good health and CMV-seropositive. The sample was PBMCs. DNA for the CDR3: TGTGCCTGGAGCAGAAGTCCGGGCACTGAAGCTTTCTTT. Protein sequence: CAWSRSPGTEAFF.